Described below is a single T cell receptor (beta chain) sequence and its context. As yet, its antigen is unknown. This CDR3 has 16 residues. The PCR used 60 Vbeta and 13 Jbeta primers. The method was immunoSEQ multiplex PCR; TCRdb's version includes in-frame clones alone and lacks a portion of them. The sample contains about 160,000 clones, about 76% of which appear only once. The data were obtained in a study of cytomegalovirus exposure and HLA in healthy donors. Study observations and caveats: Among TCR sequences, most were rare, though some public TCRs appeared in many donors.

The sequence came from a female donor in good health and CMV-seronegative. Sequencing input: PBMCs. The J gene is TRBJ1-1, the V gene TRBV21-1; TRBD1, as called in the table, went unchecked against the DNA. TRBV21-1 is flagged as a pseudogene. CDR3 DNA: TGTGCCAGCACCAAGTTGCGACAGGGCAGAGGGACTGAAGCTTTCTTT. It yields the protein CASTKLRQGRGTEAFF.